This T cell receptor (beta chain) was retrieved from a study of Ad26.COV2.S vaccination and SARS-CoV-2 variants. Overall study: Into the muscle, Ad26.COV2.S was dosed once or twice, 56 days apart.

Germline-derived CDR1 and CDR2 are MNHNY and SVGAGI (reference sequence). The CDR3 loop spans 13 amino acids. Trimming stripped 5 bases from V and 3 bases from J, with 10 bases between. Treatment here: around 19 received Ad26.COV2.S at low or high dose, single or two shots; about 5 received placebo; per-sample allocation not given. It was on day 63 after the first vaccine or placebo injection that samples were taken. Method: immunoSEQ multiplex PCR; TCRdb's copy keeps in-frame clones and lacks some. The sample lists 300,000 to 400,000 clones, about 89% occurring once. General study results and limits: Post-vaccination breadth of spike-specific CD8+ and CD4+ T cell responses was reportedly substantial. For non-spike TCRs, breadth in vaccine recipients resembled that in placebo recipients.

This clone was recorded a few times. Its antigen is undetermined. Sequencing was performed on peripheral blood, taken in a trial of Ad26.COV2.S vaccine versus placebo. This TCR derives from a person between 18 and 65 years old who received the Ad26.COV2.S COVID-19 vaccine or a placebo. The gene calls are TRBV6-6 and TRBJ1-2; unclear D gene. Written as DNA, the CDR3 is TGTGCCAGCAGTCGCAGAGAGTACTATGGCTACACCTTC. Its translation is CASSRREYYGYTF.